Listed below are T cell receptor beta chains from one sample, sequenced in a study of blood T cells in healthy people across ages. TCRdb re-derived calls from the 5' RACE reads in MiXCR, one entry per CDR3 protein. The sample lists some 700,000 distinct CDR3 sequences; 22% were seen once. Sequencing was performed on blood. These receptors were collected from a man aged 65 to 85 in good health. Both conserved end residues are part of each CDR3.

>13|TRBV6-5|TRBJ1-2
CASSSRAVWRYTF
>13|TRBV5-1|TRBJ1-1
CASSWTGDPEAFF
>15|TRBV6-1|TRBJ1-1
CASRGTGGSNTEAFF
>15|TRBV12-3/TRBV12-4|TRBJ1-4
CASSPYRGRDEKLFF
>16|TRBV13|TRBJ2-3
CASSPHGQKSTDTQYF
>14|TRBV11-3|TRBJ2-3
CASSSGQGRDTQYF
>15|TRBV24-1|TRBJ2-3
CATSARGGDTDTQYF
>16|TRBV2|TRBJ1-1
CASIKEAGLEDTEAFF
>14|TRBV12-3/TRBV12-4|TRBJ1-4
CASRRGTGGEKLFF
>15|TRBV5-1|TRBJ2-3
CASSQSGGAPDTQYF
>15|TRBV7-2|.
CASSLELAGGYEQFF
>13|TRBV29-1|TRBJ2-3
CSVETSGRDTQYF
>15|TRBV7-9|.
CASSPGLAVPNEQFF
>14|TRBV20-1|TRBJ1-4
CSASEGVINEKLFF
>14|TRBV20-1|TRBJ2-1
CSAIPSGFNNEQFF
>13|TRBV20-1|TRBJ2-4
CSATGQGSDIQYF
>11|TRBV18|TRBJ2-3
CASAPSDTQYF
>16|TRBV25-1|TRBJ1-1
CASRAPGGPVNTEAFF
>15|TRBV6-5|TRBJ1-4
CASSYSRPPNEKLFF
>16|TRBV11-2|TRBJ2-2
CASSQLGGGNTGELFF
>15|TRBV11-3|TRBJ1-1
CASSFSIRGRAEAFF
>14|TRBV5-1|TRBJ2-5
CASSLVPGPETQYF
>16|TRBV19|TRBJ1-2
CASNPRPDRVNYGYTF
>18|TRBV12-3/TRBV12-4|TRBJ2-4
CASSDGLAGGKAKNIQYF
>17|TRBV5-1|TRBJ2-3
CASSLKMQGAFTDTQYF
>15|TRBV7-2|TRBJ2-1
CASSLAGGLANEQFF
>15|TRBV27|TRBJ2-5
CASKDSGGRQETQYF
>14|TRBV15|TRBJ2-1
CATRGDREVDEQFF
>13|TRBV20-1|TRBJ1-4
CSSFGPLGEKLFF
>16|TRBV3-1|TRBJ2-5
CASRSSGAGGEETQYF
>14|TRBV29-1|TRBJ2-1
CSGGTAAMGNEQFF
>14|TRBV24-1|.
CATSDPGRANEQFF
>21|TRBV6-2/TRBV6-3|TRBJ1-6
CASSTHHGQGLPQATNSPLHF
>15|TRBV7-9|TRBJ1-1
CASSLDRRRNTEAFF
>13|TRBV10-1|TRBJ2-4
CASSDKGANIQYF
>13|TRBV11-2|TRBJ2-1
CASSLKGYNEQFF
>12|TRBV28|TRBJ1-1
CASSLRMTEAFF
>15|TRBV5-1|TRBJ1-1
CASTEAGAWDTEAFF
>20|TRBV6-2/TRBV6-3|TRBJ2-1
CASSKDRDRGRFGPYNEQFF
>17|TRBV20-1|TRBJ1-3
CSAFKDRGDISGNTIYF
>14|TRBV18|TRBJ2-7
CASSPVGQSYEQYF